This is a list of T cell receptor beta chains from one sample in a study of cytomegalovirus exposure and HLA in healthy donors. Assay used: immunoSEQ multiplex PCR; TCRdb lists only in-frame clones, some missing. The sample shows some 120,000 clones, 77% of them seen only once. The sequencing input was PBMCs. These receptors were taken from a man between 18 and 29 years old in good health and CMV-seropositive. The CDR3 runs from the conserved cysteine through the conserved F or W. Each record gives: V gene, J gene, clone size, CDR3 protein. A clone size is listed for some rows: how often the clone was seen (once, few, many), or a class if it is expanded.

>TRBV10-3|TRBJ2-3|.
CAISELAGVPSTDTQYF
>TRBV12-2|TRBJ1-2|.
CASRLLDVAPESYGYTF
>TRBV28|TRBJ2-7|.
CASSPPLAQGYEQYF
>TRBV27|TRBJ1-5|.
CASSSNRGHQPQHF
>TRBV12-5|TRBJ2-5|.
CASGTRQKQETQYF
>TRBV29-1|TRBJ1-1|.
CSTGRRNTEAFF
>TRBV4-2|TRBJ2-2|.
CASSQVGAGRNTGELFF
>TRBV11-2|TRBJ2-7|.
CASSFLAGGPGEQYF
>TRBV7-9|TRBJ2-7|.
CASSPRSAGQGPYEQYF
>TRBV19|TRBJ2-1|.
CASSDGGGHSYNEQFF
>TRBV6-5|TRBJ1-4|.
CASSSIRFDRLFF
>TRBV14|TRBJ2-7|.
CASSQEGFGQDFPYEQYF
>TRBV15|TRBJ2-7|.
CATSRGTGTYYEQYF
>TRBV2|TRBJ1-5|.
CASEVSRGVSNQPQHF
>TRBV7-9|TRBJ2-3|.
CASSLGQGDTQYF
>TRBV7-9|TRBJ2-7|.
CASRNDRGYYEQYF
>TRBV9|TRBJ1-3|.
CASSVVPGSSGNTIYF
>TRBV5-6|TRBJ1-6|.
CASSPGVANSALHF
>TRBV27|TRBJ2-1|.
CASTWTGTNEQFF
>TRBV7-3|TRBJ2-5|.
CASSPGQNQETQYF
>TRBV19|TRBJ1-1|.
CASIPSDSSNTEAFF
>TRBV9|TRBJ2-1|.
CASSAPTSGENNEQFF
>TRBV28|TRBJ2-1|.
CASSSEPGLAAYNEQFF
>TRBV25-1|TRBJ2-7|.
CASSEVAGPNPYEQYF
>TRBV30|TRBJ1-6|few
CAWTVRDRTAYSPLHF
>TRBV28|TRBJ1-1|.
CASRLTGEETEAFF
>TRBV2|TRBJ2-5|.
CASSEAGVLETQYF
>TRBV30|TRBJ1-1|few
CAWRATGVTEAFF
>TRBV28|TRBJ2-5|.
CASSLSPMGRETQYF
>TRBV7-9|TRBJ1-2|.
CASSHELTGVDGYTF
>TRBV6-5|TRBJ2-1|.
CASSSRGLYNEQFF
>TRBV2|TRBJ2-3|.
CASSRDRGDTQYF
>TRBV28|TRBJ1-5|.
CASSFPLGGSQPQHF
>TRBV28|TRBJ1-1|.
CASSLSPGTVNTEAFF
>TRBV4-2|TRBJ2-5|once
CASSQDQAGETQYF
>TRBV6-6|TRBJ2-4|.
CASRAGMGLKNIQYF
>TRBV5-6|TRBJ2-3|.
CASRRGLAGAFTDTQYF
>TRBV9|TRBJ2-5|.
CASSVVRQGLIGGETQYF
>TRBV2|TRBJ1-3|.
CASRRGQFSGNTIYF